This T cell receptor (beta chain) was recorded in a study of T-cell reconstitution after alpha-beta-depleted transplantation in children. The CDR3 is 15 residues long. The V end was cut by 0 bases, the J end by 5 bases, with 14 bases between. The germline V gene has CDR1 SGHRS and CDR2 YFSETQ. Preparation of the TCRbeta library involved a method that used unique molecular identifiers. TCRdb itself ran the PCR reads through MiXCR, one entry per CDR3 protein. Among about 640,000 distinct CDR3 sequences, around 16% were seen once, and the ten largest hold approximately 1%. The sequencing here drew on PBMCs from the stem cell graft donor, taken from the stem cell graft. The TCR sequence derives from a human donor who donated a stem cell graft to a child with acute myeloid leukemia. V is TRBV5-1 and J is TRBJ2-5; D not resolved. CDR3 sequence: CASSLEPDPLETQYF. In DNA form, the CDR3 reads TGCGCCAGCAGCTTGGAACCGGACCCCCTGGAGACCCAGTACTTC.